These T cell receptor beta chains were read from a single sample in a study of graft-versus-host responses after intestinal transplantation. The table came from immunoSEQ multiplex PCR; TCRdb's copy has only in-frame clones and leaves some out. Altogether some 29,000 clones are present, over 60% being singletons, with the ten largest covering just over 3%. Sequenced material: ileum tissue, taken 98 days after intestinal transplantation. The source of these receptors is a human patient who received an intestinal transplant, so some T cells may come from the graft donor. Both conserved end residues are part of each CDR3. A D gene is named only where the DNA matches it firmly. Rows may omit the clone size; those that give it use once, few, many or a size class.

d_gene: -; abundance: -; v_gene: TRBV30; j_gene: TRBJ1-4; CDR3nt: TGTGCCTGGAGTGTCGGGGCCTTTCAAGGGGATGAAAAACTGTTTTTT; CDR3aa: CAWSVGAFQGDEKLFF
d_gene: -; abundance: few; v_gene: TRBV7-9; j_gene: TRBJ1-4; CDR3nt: TGTGCCAGCAGCTTAGAACGGATTAATGAAAAACTGTTTTTT; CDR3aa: CASSLERINEKLFF
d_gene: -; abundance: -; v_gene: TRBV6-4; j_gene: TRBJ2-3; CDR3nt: TGTGCCAGCAGCCAGGGTCCCACAGATACGCAGTATTTT; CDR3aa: CASSQGPTDTQYF
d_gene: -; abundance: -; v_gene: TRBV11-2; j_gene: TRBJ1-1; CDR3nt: TGTGCCAGCAGCTGGGGGGGCACTGAAGCTTTCTTT; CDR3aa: CASSWGGTEAFF
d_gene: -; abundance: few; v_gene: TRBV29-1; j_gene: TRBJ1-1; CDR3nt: TGCAGCGTTGGGTGGTCAGGGTCCGAAGCTTTCTTT; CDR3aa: CSVGWSGSEAFF
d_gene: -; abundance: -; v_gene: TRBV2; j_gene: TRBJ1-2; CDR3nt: TGTGCCAGCAGACCCACAGGGACGGACTATGGCTACACCTTC; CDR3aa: CASRPTGTDYGYTF
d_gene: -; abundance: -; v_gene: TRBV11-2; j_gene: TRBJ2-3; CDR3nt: TGTGCCAGCAGCTTAGGTGGTAGCGTCGGTGTAAATACGCAGTATTTT; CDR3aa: CASSLGGSVGVNTQYF
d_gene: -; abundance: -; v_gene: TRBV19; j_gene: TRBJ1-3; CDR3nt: TGTGCCAGTAGCCCTCTTCAGGGAATCTCTGGAAACACCATATATTTT; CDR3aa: CASSPLQGISGNTIYF
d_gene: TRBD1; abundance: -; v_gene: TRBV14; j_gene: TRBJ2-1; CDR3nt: TGTGCCAGCAGCCGAGAGGGACAGGGGATTCCTCGGGGTGAGCAGTTCTTC; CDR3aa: CASSREGQGIPRGEQFF
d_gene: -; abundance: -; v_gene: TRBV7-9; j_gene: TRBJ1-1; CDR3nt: TGTGCCAGCAGCTTAGGTCAGGGATGGACTGAAGCTTTCTTT; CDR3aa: CASSLGQGWTEAFF
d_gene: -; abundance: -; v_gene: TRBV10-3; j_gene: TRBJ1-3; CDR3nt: TGTGCCATCAATAACAACCCTGGAAACACCATATATTTT; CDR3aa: CAINNNPGNTIYF
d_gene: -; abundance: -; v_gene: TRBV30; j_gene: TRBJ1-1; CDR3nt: TGTGCCTGGAATGCCGGGACCGTGAACACTGAAGCTTTCTTT; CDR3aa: CAWNAGTVNTEAFF
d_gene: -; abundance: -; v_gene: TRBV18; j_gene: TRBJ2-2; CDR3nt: TGTGCCAGCTCACCGCGCCTCGCGAACACCGGGGAGCTGTTTTTT; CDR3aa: CASSPRLANTGELFF
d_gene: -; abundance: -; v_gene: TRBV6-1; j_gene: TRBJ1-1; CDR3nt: TGTGCCAGCAGAAGCAGGGGATTGAACACTGAAGCTTTCTTT; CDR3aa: CASRSRGLNTEAFF
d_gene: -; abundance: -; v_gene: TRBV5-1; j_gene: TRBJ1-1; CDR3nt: TGCGCCAGCAGGGGGAAGTGTGACATCATGAACACTGAAGCTTTCTTT; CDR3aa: CASRGKCDIMNTEAFF
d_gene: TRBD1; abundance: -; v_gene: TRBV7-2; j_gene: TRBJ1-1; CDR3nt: TGTGCCAGCAGTCTACAGGGGGTAAACACTGAAGCTTTCTTT; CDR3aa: CASSLQGVNTEAFF
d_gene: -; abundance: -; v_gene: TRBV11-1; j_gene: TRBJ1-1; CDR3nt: TGTGCCAGCCGGGACCGTTTGACGAACACTGAAGCTTTCTTT; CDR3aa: CASRDRLTNTEAFF
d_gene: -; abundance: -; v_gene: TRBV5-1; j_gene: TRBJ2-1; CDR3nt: TGCGCCAGCAGCTTAAGGGGGAACAATGAGCAGTTCTTC; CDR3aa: CASSLRGNNEQFF
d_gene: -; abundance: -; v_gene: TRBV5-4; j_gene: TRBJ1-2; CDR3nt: TGTGCCAGCAGCGAACCGGGACCGCACCTTACTGGCTACACCTTC; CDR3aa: CASSEPGPHLTGYTF
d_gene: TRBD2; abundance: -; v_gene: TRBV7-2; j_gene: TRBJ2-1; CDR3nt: TGTGCCAGCAGCTTCGGCAGCGGGGGGGCTGCTGAGCAGTTCTTC; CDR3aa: CASSFGSGGAAEQFF
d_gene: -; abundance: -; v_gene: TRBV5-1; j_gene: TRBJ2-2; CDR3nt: TGCGCCAGCAGCTTGGATGGGGCAGGGAGAAACACCGAGGAGCTGTTTTTT; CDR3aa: CASSLDGAGRNTEELFF
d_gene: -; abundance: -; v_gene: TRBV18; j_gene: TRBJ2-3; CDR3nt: TGTGCCAGCTCACCTGGCGGCTCTAGCACAGATACGCAGTATTTT; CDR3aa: CASSPGGSSTDTQYF
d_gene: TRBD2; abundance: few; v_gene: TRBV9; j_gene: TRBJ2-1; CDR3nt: TGTGCCAGCAGCTCACCAGCGGGGGGGGACTACAATGAGCAGTTCTTC; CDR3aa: CASSSPAGGDYNEQFF
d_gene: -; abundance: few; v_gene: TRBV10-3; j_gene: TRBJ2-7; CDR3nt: TGTGCCATCAGTGAGTCTTCAGGCGAGCAGTACTTC; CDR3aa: CAISESSGEQYF
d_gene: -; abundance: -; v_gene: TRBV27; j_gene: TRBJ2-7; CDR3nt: TGTGCCAGCAGTTTATCGGGACTCTTCTACGAGCAGTACTTC; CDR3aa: CASSLSGLFYEQYF
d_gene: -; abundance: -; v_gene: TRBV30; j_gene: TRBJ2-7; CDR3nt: TGTGCCTGGAGTGTAAGCGACGAGCAGTACTTC; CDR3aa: CAWSVSDEQYF
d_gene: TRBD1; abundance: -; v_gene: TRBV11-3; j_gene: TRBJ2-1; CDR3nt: TGTGCCAGCAGCTTAAGGACAGGGACCTACAATGAGCAGTTCTTC; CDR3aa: CASSLRTGTYNEQFF
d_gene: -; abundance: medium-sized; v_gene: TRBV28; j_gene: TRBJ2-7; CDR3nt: TGTGCCAGCAGCAACAGTGTCGGTAAAGGCAGGAACTACGAGCAGTACTTC; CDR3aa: CASSNSVGKGRNYEQYF
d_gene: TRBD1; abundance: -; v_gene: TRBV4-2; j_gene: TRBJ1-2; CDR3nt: TGTGCCAGCAGCCTCGGGGCGGGACAGACATATGGCTACACCTTC; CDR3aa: CASSLGAGQTYGYTF
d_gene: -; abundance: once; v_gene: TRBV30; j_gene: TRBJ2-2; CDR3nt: TGTGCCTGGAGTGTACTCTACACCGGGGAGCTGTTTTTT; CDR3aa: CAWSVLYTGELFF
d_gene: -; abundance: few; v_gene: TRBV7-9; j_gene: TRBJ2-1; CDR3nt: TGTGCCAGCAGGTCACCCCCGAGCGATGAGCAGTTCTTC; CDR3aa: CASRSPPSDEQFF
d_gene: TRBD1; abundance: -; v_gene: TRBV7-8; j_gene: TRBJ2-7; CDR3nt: TGTGCCAGCAGCCCCCGGGGACGGGACAGGGGCCACGAGCAGTACTTC; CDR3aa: CASSPRGRDRGHEQYF
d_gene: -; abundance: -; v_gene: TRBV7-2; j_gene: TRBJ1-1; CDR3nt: TGTGCCAGCAGCTACTTTGGGGGGAACACTGAAGCTTTCTTT; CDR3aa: CASSYFGGNTEAFF
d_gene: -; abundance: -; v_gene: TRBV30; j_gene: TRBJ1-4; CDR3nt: TGTGCCTGCGGGGGAGAGGGGGGATTTAATGAAAAACTGTTTTTT; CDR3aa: CACGGEGGFNEKLFF
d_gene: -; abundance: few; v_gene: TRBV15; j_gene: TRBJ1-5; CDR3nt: TGTGCCACCAGCGGATGGTCAGGGCGATTTAGAAGCAATCAGCCCCAGCATTTT; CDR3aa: CATSGWSGRFRSNQPQHF
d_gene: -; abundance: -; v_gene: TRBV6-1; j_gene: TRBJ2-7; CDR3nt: TGTGCCAGCAGAGCCACCTGGGACACCTACGAGCAGTACTTC; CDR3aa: CASRATWDTYEQYF
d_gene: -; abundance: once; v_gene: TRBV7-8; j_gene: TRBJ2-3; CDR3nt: TGTGCCAGCAGCTTAGGGGTCCGCACAGATACGCAGTATTTT; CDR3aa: CASSLGVRTDTQYF
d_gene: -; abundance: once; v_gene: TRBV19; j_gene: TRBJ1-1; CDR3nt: TGTGCCAGCTTCTATGGAAACACTGAAGCTTTCTTT; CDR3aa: CASFYGNTEAFF
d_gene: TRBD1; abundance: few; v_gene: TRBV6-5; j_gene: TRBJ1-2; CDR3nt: TGTGCCAGCAGTTACTCGAACAGGGGAAGGATTAATGGCTACACCTTC; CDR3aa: CASSYSNRGRINGYTF
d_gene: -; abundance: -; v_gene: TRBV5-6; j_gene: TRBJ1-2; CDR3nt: TGTGCCAGCAGCCATTGGGACACCCCAAACTATGGCTACACCTTC; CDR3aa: CASSHWDTPNYGYTF
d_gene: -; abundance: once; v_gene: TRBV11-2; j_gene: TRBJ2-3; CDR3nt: TGTGCCAGCAGCTTAGTCCCCGGCACAGATACGCAGTATTTT; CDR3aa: CASSLVPGTDTQYF
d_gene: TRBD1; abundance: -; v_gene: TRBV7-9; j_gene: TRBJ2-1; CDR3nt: TGTGCCAGCAGCTTGCAGGGGGCCTATGAGCAGTTCTTC; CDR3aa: CASSLQGAYEQFF
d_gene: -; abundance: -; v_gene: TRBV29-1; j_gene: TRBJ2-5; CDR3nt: TGCAGCGTTGAAGATAGGGGGGGCGGAGGGGAGACCCAGTACTTC; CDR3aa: CSVEDRGGGGETQYF
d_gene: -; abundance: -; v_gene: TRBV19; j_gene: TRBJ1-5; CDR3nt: TGTGCCAGTAGCCCCCGGGACGGCTATAGCAATCAGCCCCAGCATTTT; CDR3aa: CASSPRDGYSNQPQHF
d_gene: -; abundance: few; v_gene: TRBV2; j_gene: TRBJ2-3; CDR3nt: TGTGCCAGCAGTGACACGGATGGCACAGATACGCAGTATTTT; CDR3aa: CASSDTDGTDTQYF
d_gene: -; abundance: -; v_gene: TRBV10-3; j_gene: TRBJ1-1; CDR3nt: TGTGCCATCAGTCAGCCCCTCGTGAACACTGAAGCTTTCTTT; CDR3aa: CAISQPLVNTEAFF
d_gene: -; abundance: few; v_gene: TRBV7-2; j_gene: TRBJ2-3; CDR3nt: TGTGCCAGCAGCTTATGGGTTAGCACAGATACGCAGTATTTT; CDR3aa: CASSLWVSTDTQYF
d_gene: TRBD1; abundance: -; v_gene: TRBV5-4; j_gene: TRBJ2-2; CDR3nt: TGTGCCAGCAGCAGTGGGACAGAAAACACCGGGGAGCTGTTTTTT; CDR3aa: CASSSGTENTGELFF
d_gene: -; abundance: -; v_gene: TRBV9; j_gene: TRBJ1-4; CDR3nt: TGTGCCAGCAGCGGGGGCGGGGCTAATGAAAAACTGTTTTTT; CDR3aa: CASSGGGANEKLFF
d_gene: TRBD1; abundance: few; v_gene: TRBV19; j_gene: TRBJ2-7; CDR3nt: TGTGCCAGTAGTCCGCAGACAGGGCGTTCTACCGAGCAGTACTTC; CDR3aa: CASSPQTGRSTEQYF
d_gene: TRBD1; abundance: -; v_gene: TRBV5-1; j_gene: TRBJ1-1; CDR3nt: TGCGCCAGCACCTGGGGGACAGCCCCCTCCATGAACACTGAAGCTTTCTTT; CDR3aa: CASTWGTAPSMNTEAFF